Following are 12 T cell receptor beta chains from one sample sequenced in a study of cytomegalovirus exposure and HLA in healthy donors. Clones were sequenced by immunoSEQ multiplex PCR, and TCRdb holds only the in-frame ones, with some missing. The sample yields around 180,000 clones, over 65% seen once. The sequenced material came from PBMCs. The receptors were gathered from a man aged 18 to 30 in good health and CMV-seropositive.

This clone was picked up one time. The CDR3 DNA follows: TGTGCCAGCAGTATACCCGGACTAGCGGGAGTAGATGAGCAGTTCTTC. It translates to CASSIPGLAGVDEQFF. The chain links TRBV27 to TRBJ2-1; 13 bases are shared with TRBD2. V was pared by 5 bases and J by 8 bases, with 9 bases of the junction left unmatched. CDR1 MNHEY and CDR2 SMNVEV come from the germline V gene (reference sequence). The CDR3 length is 16 residues.

The rearrangement joins TRBV9 to TRBJ1-5; 9 bases are shared with TRBD1. This CDR3 spans 13 amino acids. The V and J ends lost 0 bases and 11 bases, in that order; junction bases with no gene match: 3. The germline gives CDR1 SGDLS, CDR2 YYNGEE. The CDR3 DNA is TGTGCCAGCAGCGTAGCTGGGACAGGGACCCAGCATTTT. Translated: CASSVAGTGTQHF.

The chain joins TRBV9 to TRBJ2-3; 8 bases are shared with TRBD2. The germline V gene encodes CDR1 SGDLS and CDR2 YYNGEE. Trimming cost V 4 bases and J 4 bases; bases outside gene matches: 8. The CDR3 totals 15 residues. CDR3 protein: CASSLAGTRADTQYF. CDR3 DNA: TGTGCCAGCAGCTTAGCGGGAACGAGGGCAGATACGCAGTATTTT.

This chain links TRBV6-1 with TRBJ2-2; tentative D call: TRBD2 (5 bases). Germline CDR1 and CDR2: MNHNS and SASEGT. The CDR3 is made up of 12 amino acids. Trimming left V 6 bases short and J 7 bases short, with 9 bases between. The CDR3 reads CASRDFFGELFF. The DNA of the CDR3 is TGTGCCAGCAGGGACTTCTTCGGGGAGCTGTTTTTT.

As for this clone: The same CDR3 can be traced to other DNA sequences in this sample. This chain joins TRBV27 and TRBJ1-1; no firm D call. The germline V gene encodes CDR1 MNHEY and CDR2 SMNVEV (reference sequence). Trimming shortened V by 2 bases and J by 1 base, and 8 bases separated the two germline ends. The CDR3 totals 14 residues. The CDR3 DNA is TGTGCCAGCAGTTTAGGGCGGGGGAACACTGAAGCTTTCTTT. Its translation is CASSLGRGNTEAFF.

This rearrangement joins TRBV6-1 to TRBJ1-1; a weak D match, TRBD1 (5 bases). The V end lost 3 bases, the J end lost 10 bases, and 9 bases lay between the germline ends. Per germline, CDR1 MNHNS and CDR2 SASEGT. This CDR3 is built from 11 residues. DNA for the CDR3: TGTGCCAGCAGTGATTGGCAGGGAGCTTTCTTT. Translated: CASSDWQGAFF.

This sequence joins TRBV27 and TRBJ1-5; 10 bases agree with TRBD1. The CDR3 has 14 amino acids. V lost 5 bases, J lost 7 bases, and 5 bases stayed unmatched. Germline V gene data show CDR1 as MNHEY and CDR2 as SMNVEV (reference sequence). The CDR3 protein is CASSDGTGAQPQHF. The CDR3 DNA follows: TGTGCCAGCAGTGACGGGACAGGGGCCCAGCCCCAGCATTTT.

The V and J genes are TRBV2 and TRBJ2-7; possibly TRBD1 for D (6 bases). The V gene's germline CDR1 is SNHLY and CDR2 FYNNEI. V was trimmed by 2 bases and J by 3 bases, leaving 14 bases between them. This CDR3 region has 15 residues. The CDR3 DNA reads as TGTGCCAGCAGTGAAATACGAGGACAGCTCTACGAGCAGTACTTC. Residues: CASSEIRGQLYEQYF.

The V gene is TRBV7-8, the J gene TRBJ2-7; 10 nucleotides match TRBD1. The junction had 8 bases not matched to a gene; V was cut back by 3 bases and J by 0 bases. Germline-derived CDR1 and CDR2 are SGHVS and FQNEAQ. The CDR3 runs 17 residues. Here the CDR3 reads CASSFAVWDRGSYEQYF. As DNA, the CDR3 is TGTGCCAGCAGCTTTGCGGTCTGGGACAGGGGCTCCTACGAGCAGTACTTC.

This clone was observed a handful of times. The same CDR3 also results from other DNA sequences found in this sample. The rearrangement joins TRBV9 to TRBJ2-7, with TRBD1 matching 8 bases. V lost 3 bases, J lost 2 bases, and 1 base stayed unmatched. Germline values: CDR1 SGDLS, CDR2 YYNGEE. The CDR3 sequence is 13 residues long. In DNA form, the CDR3 reads TGTGCCAGCAGCGGACAGGGGACCTACGAGCAGTACTTC. Encoded protein: CASSGQGTYEQYF.

In its sample, this clone was seen once. The chain is built from TRBV5-1 and TRBJ2-1; the match to TRBD2 covers 9 bases. The V gene end was trimmed by 4 bases and the J gene end by 7 bases; junction bases not matched to a gene: 12. The CDR3 extends over 16 amino acids. Per the germline V gene, CDR1 is SGHRS and CDR2 is YFSETQ. The CDR3 reads CASSMIAASGANEQFF. The CDR3 DNA is TGCGCCAGCAGCATGATAGCGGCTAGCGGGGCTAATGAGCAGTTCTTC. Together with reference TRBV5-1 and TRBJ2-1, the CDR3 gives the full variable domain: KAGVTQTPRYLIKTRGQQVTLSCSPISGHRSVSWYQQTPGQGLQFLFEYFSETQRNKGNFPGRFSGRQFSNSRSEMNVSTLELGDSALYLCASSMIAASGANEQFFGPGTRLTVL.

The chain employs TRBV29-1 and TRBJ2-5; D is perhaps TRBD2 (6 bases). This CDR3 has 14 residues. Germline V CDR1 and CDR2: SQVTM, ANQGSEA. Between the trimmed V and J ends, which lost 0 bases and 3 bases, there was a span of 11 bases. Here the CDR3 reads CSVEDWTTKETQYF. The CDR3 region has the DNA TGCAGCGTTGAAGACTGGACTACGAAAGAGACCCAGTACTTC.